The 30 T cell receptor beta chains below all came from one sample that was sequenced in a study of molecular identifiers for immune sequencing clone quantification. TCRdb used MiXCR to reprocess the PCR reads, holding one entry per CDR3 protein. This sample yields over 70,000 distinct CDR3 sequences, of which around 25% are seen a single time; 0.6% to 0.9% belongs to the top ten. The sequenced sample consisted of naive CD8+ T cells from blood, with Jurkat cell RNA spiked in. Subset denoted: FACS-sorted CD8+CD4-CCR7+CD45RA+ naive T cells. Receptors were obtained from a human donor in good health. Some libraries in this study had Jurkat cell RNA spiked in.

As regards this clonotype: It may be a read error: a sequence one base away is much more abundant. This rearrangement joins TRBV10-3 to TRBJ1-1, with unresolved D. Germline lookup yields CDR1 ENHRY and CDR2 SYGVKD. This CDR3 has 13 residues. The CDR3 here is CATSVGGSPEAFF. The CDR3 region has the DNA TGTGCCACCAGTGTTGGAGGGTCCCCTGAAGCTTTCTTT.

The chain recombines TRBV20-1 with TRBJ2-5; 8 bases map to TRBD2. The CDR3 is made up of 19 amino acids. CDR1 and CDR2 from the germline V gene are DFQATT and SNEGSKA (reference sequence). V gave up 0 bases and J gave up 0 bases; unmatched junction bases: 15. The DNA for the CDR3 is TGCAGTGCTAGAGATTGGACGGGCGCGGGGGGTCGGTACCAAGAGACCCAGTACTTC. The encoded protein is CSARDWTGAGGRYQETQYF.

This clonotype was counted at least ten times. V usage is TRBV7-6 and J usage is TRBJ2-1; TRBD2 is a possible D gene (6 bases). Between the trimmed V and J ends, which lost 1 base and 4 bases, there was a span of 20 bases. Germline values: CDR1 SGHVS, CDR2 FNYEAQ. The CDR3 spans 18 residues. The CDR3, as DNA: TGTGCCAGCAGCTTAGTTTTTAACCCGGGACTGCTGTACAATGAGCAGTTCTTC. It encodes CASSLVFNPGLLYNEQFF.

In its sample, this clonotype was seen many times. The V and J genes are TRBV7-9 and TRBJ1-1, with 10 positions matching TRBD1. This CDR3 is built from 15 residues. Unmatched junction bases numbered 6, after V lost 4 bases and J lost 4 bases. Germline V gives CDR1 SEHNR, CDR2 FQNEAQ (reference sequence). DNA for the CDR3: TGTGCCAGCAGCTCTCTGACAGGGGGCGTCACTGAAGCTTTCTTT. Its translation: CASSSLTGGVTEAFF.

The sample holds many counts of this clonotype. V and J are TRBV5-1 and TRBJ2-5, with a tentative D call TRBD2 (6 bases). The CDR3 runs 15 residues. CDR1 is SGHRS and CDR2 is YFSETQ in the germline V gene. Trimming cost V 0 bases and J 1 base, with 10 bases left between them. The CDR3 sequence is CASSLGGGFQETQYF. CDR3 nucleotide sequence: TGCGCCAGCAGCTTGGGTGGGGGGTTCCAAGAGACCCAGTACTTC. Filled out from reference TRBV5-1 and TRBJ2-5, the complete variable domain reads KAGVTQTPRYLIKTRGQQVTLSCSPISGHRSVSWYQQTPGQGLQFLFEYFSETQRNKGNFPGRFSGRQFSNSRSEMNVSTLELGDSALYLCASSLGGGFQETQYFGPGTRLLVL.

The table lists this clonotype with a count of one. This may be a read error: a much more frequent sequence differs by one nucleotide. This likely comes from a read error, as the CDR3 has no conserved phenylalanine or tryptophan at its end. The chain links TRBV4-3 to TRBJ1-1; D remains ambiguous. This CDR3 comprises 13 residues. V dropped 5 bases and J dropped 4 bases, with 11 bases sitting between them. Germline V gene data show CDR1 as LGHNA and CDR2 as YSLEER. Written as DNA, the CDR3 is TGCGCCAGCAGCGCCAGTACAAGCACTGAAGCTTTCCTT. As protein: CASSASTSTEAFL.

Details on this clonotype: This CDR3 is missing its conserved last phenylalanine or tryptophan, likely due to a read error. The rearrangement uses TRBV7-9 and TRBJ2-3; 8 bases are a match to TRBD2. CDR1 SEHNR and CDR2 FQNEAQ come from the germline V gene (reference sequence). The CDR3 is 15 residues long. Trimming took 2 bases from V and 0 from J; bases not matched to a gene: 1. CDR3 in amino acids: CASSLSSGSTDTQYI. The CDR3 nucleotides read TGTGCCAGCAGCTTATCTAGCGGGAGCACAGATACGCAGTATATT.

This clonotype was recorded many times. V and J are TRBV7-6 and TRBJ2-5; weak D call: TRBD2 (5 bases). Per germline, CDR1 SGHVS and CDR2 FNYEAQ. The CDR3 covers 16 residues. V was pared by 5 bases and J by 5 bases, with 21 bases between. CDR3 in DNA: TGTGCCAGCAGCCCCTTCGCGGGCCCCACTGCGGAGACCCAGTACTTC. As protein: CASSPFAGPTAETQYF.

This clonotype showed up many times. This chain uses TRBV6-6 with TRBJ2-3; TRBD2 matches at 9 bases. Germline V gene lookup returns CDR1 MNHNY and CDR2 SVGAGI (reference sequence). The CDR3 has 21 residues. Trimming cost V 3 bases and J 2 bases; bases outside gene matches: 21. CDR3 sequence (DNA): TGTGCCAGCAGTTATCGCGGTGATGAGACTAGCGGAGGGCGGGACACAGATACGCAGTATTTT. It translates to CASSYRGDETSGGRDTDTQYF.

This clonotype was seen at least ten times. The gene calls are TRBV5-4 and TRBJ1-1; D may be TRBD1 (6 bases). The V end lost 2 bases, the J end lost 6 bases, and 14 bases lay between the germline ends. Germline V CDR1 and CDR2: SGHNT, YYREEE (reference sequence). The CDR3 consists of 14 residues. CDR3 DNA sequence: TGTGCCAGCAGCTTACGGTCAGGGGCCCCTGAAGCTTTCTTT. It codes for CASSLRSGAPEAFF.

The sample holds a few counts of this clonotype. This chain links TRBV29-1 with TRBJ1-3; D not certain. The CDR3 extends over 14 amino acids. The V gene's germline CDR1 is SQVTM and CDR2 ANQGSEA. Between the trimmed V and J ends, which lost 6 bases and 0 bases, there was a span of 12 bases. The CDR3 coding sequence is TGCAGCGTCCTGGATCCCTTCTCTGGAAACACCATATATTTT. It encodes CSVLDPFSGNTIYF. Full variable domain (rest looked up from reference TRBV29-1 and TRBJ1-3): SAVISQKPSRDICQRGTSLTIQCQVDSQVTMMFWYRQQPGQSLTLIATANQGSEATYESGFVIDKFPISRPNLTFSTLTVSNMSPEDSSIYLCSVLDPFSGNTIYFGEGSWLTVV.

This clonotype occurred many times. The genes are TRBV7-2 and TRBJ2-7; D is uncertain. The CDR3 contains 13 residues. From germline, CDR1 is SGHTA and CDR2 FQGNSA. V lost 2 bases and J 2 bases, leaving 7 bases between the germline ends. The CDR3 is CASSLLQTYEQYF. CDR3 coding DNA: TGTGCCAGCAGCTTACTGCAGACCTACGAGCAGTACTTC.

At least ten counts were recorded for this clonotype. The V call is TRBV27, the J call TRBJ1-5, with D unclear. Looked up from germline, CDR1 is MNHEY and CDR2 is SMNVEV (reference sequence). The CDR3 is 13 amino acids. Trimming stripped 7 bases from V and 5 bases from J, with 12 bases between. Here the CDR3 DNA reads TGTGCCAGCACCTTGGACTCTGATCAGCCCCAGCATTTT. It is translated as CASTLDSDQPQHF.

This chain connects TRBV2 to TRBJ2-1; 8 bases align to TRBD2. This CDR3 spans 16 amino acids. V was pared by 11 bases and J by 5 bases, with 17 bases of the junction left unmatched. Per germline, CDR1 SNHLY and CDR2 FYNNEI. Here the CDR3 reads CALRGGDNRPDNEQFF. In nucleotides, the CDR3 is TGTGCCCTCCGGGGGGGGGATAACCGTCCGGACAATGAGCAGTTCTTC.

This clonotype was counted many times. The chain has TRBV27 and TRBJ2-3, with TRBD2 matching over 8 bases. With 3 bases clipped from V and 4 bases from J, the junction kept 6 bases outside the gene matches. Looked up from germline, CDR1 is MNHEY and CDR2 is SMNVEV (reference sequence). This CDR3 is 15 amino acids long. CDR3 sequence reads: CASSFGSGEADTQYF. In DNA form, the CDR3 reads TGTGCCAGCAGTTTTGGTAGCGGGGAGGCAGATACGCAGTATTTT.

This rearrangement joins TRBV6-5 to TRBJ2-2, with D unresolved. The CDR3 loop spans 18 amino acids. Trimming shortened V by 2 bases and J by 2 bases, and 18 bases separated the two germline ends. Looked up from germline, CDR1 is MNHEY and CDR2 is SVGAGI. The CDR3 loop reads CASSYPGLALPNTGELFF. The CDR3, as DNA: TGTGCCAGCAGTTACCCGGGCTTGGCCTTACCTAACACCGGGGAGCTGTTTTTT.

In its sample, this clonotype was seen a few times. The gene calls are TRBV29-1 and TRBJ2-1; no definite D call. Trimming took 1 base from V and 0 from J, leaving 7 bases between them. This CDR3 comprises 14 residues. Germline V gene data show CDR1 as SQVTM and CDR2 as ANQGSEA. Here the CDR3 DNA reads TGCAGCGTTGAAGGTTACAGCTCCTACAATGAGCAGTTCTTC. Amino acid sequence: CSVEGYSSYNEQFF.

This clonotype has only one observation. As the CDR3 is not closed by the conserved phenylalanine or tryptophan, this likely results from a read error. This chain links TRBV20-1 with TRBJ1-1; D call uncertain. Germline assignment: CDR1 DFQATT and CDR2 SNEGSKA (reference sequence). The CDR3 length is 13 residues. The CDR3 here is CSAPYYKNTEAFV. The CDR3, as DNA: TGTAGTGCTCCCTATTACAAGAACACTGAAGCTTTCGTT.

This clonotype was seen at least ten times. One end of the junction does not line up with germline, which may come from a read error. The chain is built from TRBV7-9 and TRBJ2-3, with a possible D match to TRBD2 (6 bases). Per the germline V gene, CDR1 is SEHNR and CDR2 is FQNEAQ (reference sequence). This CDR3 region has 13 residues. The CDR3 reads CAGGPPSTDTQYF. The CDR3 DNA reads TGCGCCGGAGGGCCTCCTAGCACAGATACGCAGTATTTT.

The table lists this clonotype with many counts. CDR3 loop: CASSLESITNEKLFF. DNA of the CDR3: TGTGCCAGCAGCTTAGAATCGATCACTAATGAAAAACTGTTTTTT. The chain couples TRBV7-9 to TRBJ1-4; no clear D. This CDR3 region has 15 residues. The V end was cut by 1 base, the J end by 2 bases, with 8 bases between. The germline gives CDR1 SEHNR, CDR2 FQNEAQ (reference sequence). Complete variable domain (other parts from reference TRBV7-9 and TRBJ1-4): DTGVSQNPRHKITKRGQNVTFRCDPISEHNRLYWYRQTLGQGPEFLTYFQNEAQLEKSRLLSDRFSAERPKGSFSTLEIQRTEQGDSAMYLCASSLESITNEKLFFGSGTQLSVL.

On this clonotype itself: This sequence may be a read error, since a much larger clone differs from it by one base. The missing conserved phenylalanine or tryptophan at the end of this CDR3 makes a read error likely. The CDR3 here is CASSFPRAADTQYL. CDR3 sequence (DNA): TGTGCCAGCAGTTTCCCCCGCGCAGCAGATACGCAGTATCTT. This chain connects TRBV12-3 or TRBV12-4 to TRBJ2-3; no clear D. V was shortened by 3 bases and J by 4 bases, with 11 bases between the two germline ends. The CDR3 covers 14 residues.

In this sample, this clonotype turned up many times. V gene TRBV20-1 combines with J gene TRBJ1-5; 8 nucleotides align to TRBD1. Germline V gives CDR1 DFQATT, CDR2 SNEGSKA (reference sequence). This CDR3 contains 15 residues. V was clipped by 4 bases and J by 6 bases; unmatched bases: 11. The CDR3 spells CSAKSTGGSGQPQHF. Here the CDR3 DNA reads TGCAGTGCTAAAAGCACAGGGGGTAGCGGTCAGCCCCAGCATTTT.

This chain connects TRBV27 to TRBJ2-2, with D tentatively TRBD2 (5 bases). Germline CDR1 is MNHEY and CDR2 is SMNVEV (reference sequence). Trimming pared 8 bases from V and 3 bases from J, leaving 13 bases between. This CDR3 spans 14 amino acids. CDR3 sequence: CASGETGYTGELFF. In nucleotides, the CDR3 is TGTGCCAGCGGGGAAACGGGGTACACCGGGGAGCTGTTTTTT.

This clonotype was recorded a few times. The CDR3 bases are TGTGCCAGCAGTTATTTTGGGTTGGACCAGCCCCAGCATTTT. Its protein product is CASSYFGLDQPQHF. The chain is built from TRBV6-2 or TRBV6-3 and TRBJ1-5; D not certain. This CDR3 region has 14 residues. Per the germline V gene, CDR1 is MNHEY and CDR2 is SVGEGT. Between the trimmed V and J ends, which lost 3 bases and 7 bases, there was a span of 13 bases.

This clonotype turned up a few times. The chain recombines TRBV4-3 with TRBJ2-7; 14 nucleotides agree with TRBD2. Germline V gives CDR1 LGHNA, CDR2 YSLEER. V lost 3 bases and J lost 2; bases outside the gene matches: 9. The CDR3 spans 18 residues. CDR3 sequence: CASSQDRLAGGPTYEQYF. The DNA of the CDR3 is TGCGCCAGCAGCCAGGACAGACTAGCGGGGGGGCCAACCTACGAGCAGTACTTC.

The gene calls are TRBV5-1 and TRBJ2-1, with TRBD1 identical over 10 bases. With 0 bases clipped from V and 2 bases from J, the junction kept 17 bases outside the gene matches. Germline V CDR1 and CDR2: SGHRS, YFSETQ. This CDR3 comprises 21 residues. CDR3 DNA: TGCGCCAGCAGCTTGGCCATCGAAGACAGGGGGCGGTCCGGGACCTACAATGAGCAGTTCTTC. Protein product: CASSLAIEDRGRSGTYNEQFF.

This clonotype was seen repeatedly, ten times or more. The chain joins TRBV25-1 to TRBJ2-3, with 10 positions matching TRBD1. The CDR3 covers 18 residues. The ends lost 9 bases at V and 1 base at J; junction bases unmatched: 16. CDR1 and CDR2 from the germline V gene are MGHDK and SYGVNS. CDR3 residues: CARFRWDRGIFCTDTQYF. In nucleotides, the CDR3 is TGTGCCAGATTCCGATGGGACAGGGGCATATTTTGCACAGATACGCAGTATTTT.

A remark on this clonotype: A much larger clone lies a single base off, so this may be a read error. This chain's CDR3 is CASSVEDTPAPGDEQFF. In DNA, the CDR3 is TGTGCCAGCAGCGTAGAGGACACTCCCGCCCCCGGGGATGAGCAGTTCTTC. This chain connects TRBV9 to TRBJ2-1; D may correspond to TRBD1 or TRBD2 (5 bases each). The germline V and J ends were trimmed by 0 bases and 8 bases, with 21 bases remaining between them. The CDR3 loop spans 17 amino acids. Germline CDR1 is SGDLS and CDR2 is YYNGEE.

This clonotype was seen at least ten times. The chain combines TRBV7-2 with TRBJ2-5, with a tentative D call TRBD1 (6 bases). The germline V and J ends were trimmed by 3 bases and 3 bases, with 8 bases remaining between them. The CDR3 consists of 13 residues. Germline V CDR1 and CDR2: SGHTA, FQGNSA. As DNA, the CDR3 is TGTGCCAGCAGCTTCTGGACAGAAGAGACCCAGTACTTC. Encoded protein: CASSFWTEETQYF.

This clonotype was observed many times. The CDR3 DNA reads TGTGCCACCGGGCGGGCCTCCTACAATGAGCAGTTCTTC. It codes for CATGRASYNEQFF. J is TRBJ2-1 and V is TRBV24-1, with a weak D call TRBD2 (5 bases). The germline V gene has CDR1 KGHDR and CDR2 SFDVKD. The CDR3 is 13 amino acids. Trimming pared 9 bases from V and 0 bases from J, leaving 8 bases between.